This T cell receptor (beta chain) was recovered during a study of control samples from healthy donors and cancer patients. The CDR3 has 14 amino acids. V lost 2 bases to trimming and J lost 0 bases, with 7 bases between them. Germline V lookup: CDR1 KGHSH, CDR2 LQKENI. There are a few counts of this clone. Sequenced by immunoSEQ multiplex PCR; TCRdb stores in-frame clones only, minus some. The profile shows about 110,000 clones, 90% of them singletons. The sequenced material came from blood. The J gene is TRBJ1-2, the V gene TRBV18; D might be TRBD1 (6 bases). The receptor was isolated from a human donor in good health. The donor label of this sample is uncertain. The CDR3 nucleotides are TGTGCCAGCTCACCAGGGACAACTAACTATGGCTACACCTTC. Translation gives CASSPGTTNYGYTF.